These 24 T cell receptor beta chains came from one sample sequenced in a study of blood T cell repertoires in COVID-19. TCRdb keeps only in-frame clones here, not all; method: immunoSEQ multiplex PCR. This table has around 260,000 clones, approximately 87% appearing once. Sample: peripheral blood. The receptors derive from a woman aged 50 to 60 with acute or convalescent COVID-19.

V and J are TRBV19 and TRBJ1-4; D is ambiguous. Trimming stripped 7 bases from V and 8 bases from J, with 17 bases between. CDR3 length equals 14 residues. Germline CDR1 and CDR2: LNHDA and SQIVND (reference sequence). CDR3: CASTFGVSREKLFF. The CDR3 bases are TGTGCCAGTACTTTCGGCGTGTCGAGGGAAAAACTGTTTTTT.

The chain uses TRBV11-2 and TRBJ2-7, with D possibly TRBD1 on 6 matching bases. The CDR3 extends over 14 amino acids. Germline values: CDR1 SGHAT, CDR2 FQNNGV. V shed 4 bases and J shed 5 bases, with 15 bases lying between them. The CDR3 loop reads CASSWGRGQDEQYF. The CDR3 region has the DNA TGTGCCAGCAGCTGGGGCAGGGGCCAAGACGAGCAGTACTTC.

Only one count was recorded for this clone. Germline and junction disagree at one end, which may indicate a read error. The rearrangement joins TRBV7-8 to TRBJ2-7, with 16 bases lining up with TRBD2. The germline CDR1 and CDR2 sequences are SGHVS and FQNEAQ. CDR3 length equals 17 residues. In nucleotides, the CDR3 is TGTGCCAGCAGCTTGAGGGGACTAGCGGGAGGGCCTTCTGCATTCCACTTC. As protein: CASSLRGLAGGPSAFHF.

The chain has TRBV19 and TRBJ2-1, with 8 bases fitting TRBD2. The trim removed 5 bases at V and 3 bases at J, leaving 9 bases unmatched. This CDR3 comprises 16 residues. CDR1 is LNHDA and CDR2 is SQIVND in the germline V gene (reference sequence). The CDR3 DNA sequence: TGTGCCAGTAGTCCCCGGGGTAGCGGGAACTACAATGAGCAGTTCTTC. Translating gives CASSPRGSGNYNEQFF.

The V and J genes are TRBV24-1 and TRBJ1-5; 9 positions agree with TRBD1. Germline V CDR1 and CDR2: KGHDR, SFDVKD. The CDR3 is 14 amino acids. V was clipped by 7 bases and J by 7 bases; unmatched bases: 7. The CDR3 reads CATSLGQGDQPQHF. CDR3 nucleotides: TGTGCCACCAGCCTGGGACAGGGAGACCAGCCCCAGCATTTT.

This clone has only one observation. The V and J genes are TRBV6-2 or TRBV6-3 and TRBJ2-7; 10 bases map to TRBD2. Germline CDR1 and CDR2: MNHEY and SVGEGT. Germline trimming cut 0 bases from V and 5 bases from J; bases unmatched to any gene: 7. This CDR3 comprises 16 residues. In DNA form, the CDR3 reads TGTGCCAGCAGTTACTCTCAGCGGGAGGGCCTCAACGAGCAGTACTTC. Residues: CASSYSQREGLNEQYF.

The CDR3 sequence is CASSWPGSGGGTDTQYF. In DNA, the CDR3 is TGTGCCAGCAGTTGGCCGGGTAGCGGGGGGGGGACAGATACGCAGTATTTT. This chain uses TRBV28 with TRBJ2-3; 11 bases match TRBD2. Per the germline V gene, CDR1 is MDHEN and CDR2 is SYDVKM. The CDR3 is 17 residues long. The junction had 9 bases not matched to a gene; V was cut back by 4 bases and J by 3 bases.

Concerning this clone itself: A read error is possible here, since a much larger clone lies one base away. The same CDR3 arises from other DNA sequences in this sample as well. The chain links TRBV7-9 to TRBJ1-2; 7 nucleotides match TRBD1. Germline CDR1 reads SEHNR; CDR2 reads FQNEAQ (reference sequence). The ends lost 3 bases at V and 2 bases at J; junction bases unmatched: 3. The CDR3 covers 14 residues. The CDR3 loop is CASSFRDRNYGYTF. For the CDR3, the DNA is TGTGCCAGCAGCTTCCGGGACAGAAACTATGGCTACACCTTC.

In this sample, this clone turned up once. This chain joins TRBV6-5 and TRBJ1-2; D ambiguous. The CDR3 spans 15 residues. Trimming stripped 5 bases from V and 4 bases from J, with 17 bases between. Germline values: CDR1 MNHEY, CDR2 SVGAGI. This chain's CDR3 is CASSPRTASGYGYTF. The DNA of the CDR3 is TGTGCCAGCAGTCCGAGAACTGCTTCGGGCTATGGCTACACCTTC.

The chain carries TRBV7-2 and TRBJ1-5, with TRBD1 matching over 7 bases. V trimming: 5 bases; J trimming: 4 bases; junction bases outside the gene matches: 8. The CDR3 covers 15 residues. CDR1 SGHTA and CDR2 FQGNSA come from the germline V gene. In nucleotides, the CDR3 is TGTGCCAGCAGCCATAGGACAGGTGGGAATCAGCCCCAGCATTTT. Amino acids: CASSHRTGGNQPQHF.

CDR3 DNA sequence: TGTGCCAGCAGCGTAGGTCGGCAAGAGACCCAGTACTTC. The encoded protein is CASSVGRQETQYF. This rearrangement joins TRBV9 to TRBJ2-5; no clear D gene. Per the germline V gene, CDR1 is SGDLS and CDR2 is YYNGEE. The V end was cut by 0 bases, the J end by 2 bases, with 5 bases between. This CDR3 contains 13 residues.

V and J are TRBV4-1 and TRBJ2-7; 14 bases match TRBD2. The CDR3 consists of 15 residues. V lost 10 bases to trimming and J lost 5 bases; unmatched junction nucleotides: 10. Germline values: CDR1 MGHRA, CDR2 YSYEKL. The CDR3 sequence: CATAQGLAGVDEQYF. DNA of the CDR3: TGCGCCACAGCCCAGGGACTAGCGGGAGTAGACGAGCAGTACTTC.

V gene TRBV5-3 combines with J gene TRBJ2-2; 13 bases agree with TRBD2. TRBV5-3 belongs to the ORF category, with a function that is uncertain. With 7 bases clipped from V and 4 bases from J, the junction kept 7 bases outside the gene matches. The CDR3 extends over 16 amino acids. CDR3 DNA sequence: TGTGCCAGACTGAACGGGACTAGCGGGATCACCGGGGAGCTGTTTTTT. Protein sequence: CARLNGTSGITGELFF.

The chain employs TRBV2 and TRBJ2-7, with D possibly being TRBD2 (6 bases). The CDR3 loop spans 12 amino acids. V lost 6 bases and J lost 3, with 9 bases in between. Germline CDR1 and CDR2: SNHLY and FYNNEI. The CDR3 sequence: CASRLGGYEQYF. CDR3 DNA sequence: TGTGCCAGCAGATTGGGGGGCTACGAGCAGTACTTC. The variable domain in full, completed from reference TRBV2 and TRBJ2-7, reads EPEVTQTPSHQVTQMGQEVILRCVPISNHLYFYWYRQILGQKVEFLVSFYNNEISEKSEIFDDQFSVERPDGSNFTLKIRSTKLEDSAMYFCASRLGGYEQYFGPGTRLTVT.

The J gene is TRBJ1-1, the V gene TRBV7-2; 7 bases fit TRBD1. The CDR3 loop spans 18 amino acids. The V gene's germline CDR1 is SGHTA and CDR2 FQGNSA. J lost 2 bases, V lost 1 base, and 13 bases had no gene match. CDR3 protein: CASSLVPRGYLRNTEAFF. CDR3 DNA: TGTGCCAGCAGCTTAGTCCCCAGGGGGTATCTCCGAAACACTGAAGCTTTCTTT.

This sequence joins TRBV2 and TRBJ1-5; D is perhaps TRBD1 (5 bases). Between the trimmed V and J ends, which lost 2 bases and 3 bases, there was a span of 14 bases. Germline V CDR1 and CDR2: SNHLY, FYNNEI. The CDR3 sequence is 16 residues long. In nucleotides, the CDR3 is TGTGCCAGCAGTGAACAGGGTATCCAGAACAATCAGCCCCAGCATTTT. Translation gives CASSEQGIQNNQPQHF.

The chain couples TRBV12-5 to TRBJ2-2, with 10 bases matching TRBD2. The J segment lost 4 bases and the V segment lost 2 bases, leaving 7 bases of the junction unmatched. Looked up from germline, CDR1 is LGHNT and CDR2 is FRNRAP. The length of the CDR3 is 17 residues. In DNA form, the CDR3 reads TGTGCTAGTGGTTTGTACGGTGCTAGCGGGAGCACCGGGGAGCTGTTTTTT. It yields the protein CASGLYGASGSTGELFF.

The genes are TRBV24-1 and TRBJ2-5; 8 positions agree with TRBD1. J was trimmed by 5 bases and V by 6 bases; bases with no gene match: 7. The germline gives CDR1 KGHDR, CDR2 SFDVKD. This CDR3 is built from 14 residues. The CDR3 spells CATSRPGGSETQYF. For the CDR3, the DNA is TGTGCCACCAGTCGGCCAGGGGGCTCGGAGACCCAGTACTTC.

This sequence joins TRBV9 and TRBJ2-7; TRBD2 is a possible D gene (6 bases). The V gene's germline CDR1 is SGDLS and CDR2 YYNGEE. V was shortened by 0 bases and J by 7 bases, with 11 bases between the two germline ends. The CDR3 is made up of 13 amino acids. The CDR3 DNA reads TGTGCCAGCAGCGTAGTTACCGCGGGGGAGCAGTACTTC. Translated: CASSVVTAGEQYF. Full variable domain (rest looked up from reference TRBV9 and TRBJ2-7): DSGVTQTPKHLITATGQRVTLRCSPRSGDLSVYWYQQSLDQGLQFLIQYYNGEERAKGNILERFSAQQFPDLHSELNLSSLELGDSALYFCASSVVTAGEQYFGPGTRLTVT.

The chain recombines TRBV7-2 with TRBJ1-6, with TRBD1 identical over 11 bases. Trimming at V came to 5 bases and at J to 8 bases, leaving 8 bases not matched to a gene. Germline CDR1 reads SGHTA; CDR2 reads FQGNSA. The CDR3 extends over 16 amino acids. The CDR3 reads CASSDDGTGGDSPLHF. DNA for the CDR3: TGTGCCAGCAGCGACGACGGGACAGGGGGAGATTCACCCCTCCACTTT.

This clone has a single count. The chain employs TRBV5-1 and TRBJ2-7; D is ambiguous. This CDR3 comprises 18 residues. Trimming left V 7 bases short and J 0 bases short, with 26 bases between. Germline CDR1 and CDR2: SGHRS and YFSETQ. CDR3 coding DNA: TGCGCCAGCGGCCCCGACCGCCTTAGACACGCCGACTCCTACGAGCAGTACTTC. Protein: CASGPDRLRHADSYEQYF.

The chain carries TRBV7-2 and TRBJ1-1; 7 bases match TRBD1. CDR1 is SGHTA, CDR2 FQGNSA, per germline. With 0 bases clipped from V and 3 bases from J, the junction kept 4 bases outside the gene matches. This CDR3 contains 15 residues. CDR3 sequence reads: CASSLATGTYTEAFF. DNA of the CDR3: TGTGCCAGCAGCTTAGCGACAGGGACGTACACTGAAGCTTTCTTT.

V usage is TRBV5-1 and J usage is TRBJ2-1; 7 bases are shared with TRBD2. V dropped 4 bases and J dropped 2; count of bases not matched to a gene: 12. Germline assignment: CDR1 SGHRS and CDR2 YFSETQ. The CDR3 sequence is 17 residues long. Here the CDR3 DNA reads TGCGCCAGCAGCCTAACCGTCCCTGCGGGAGCCTACAATGAGCAGTTCTTC. This translates into CASSLTVPAGAYNEQFF.

V is TRBV5-1 and J is TRBJ1-2; TRBD1 might be the D (6 bases). The CDR3 is 13 amino acids. Germline V gene data show CDR1 as SGHRS and CDR2 as YFSETQ. Trimming pared 4 bases from V and 4 bases from J, leaving 11 bases between. The CDR3 sequence is CASSAPGVYGYTF. The CDR3 coding sequence is TGCGCCAGCAGCGCCCCAGGGGTCTATGGCTACACCTTC.